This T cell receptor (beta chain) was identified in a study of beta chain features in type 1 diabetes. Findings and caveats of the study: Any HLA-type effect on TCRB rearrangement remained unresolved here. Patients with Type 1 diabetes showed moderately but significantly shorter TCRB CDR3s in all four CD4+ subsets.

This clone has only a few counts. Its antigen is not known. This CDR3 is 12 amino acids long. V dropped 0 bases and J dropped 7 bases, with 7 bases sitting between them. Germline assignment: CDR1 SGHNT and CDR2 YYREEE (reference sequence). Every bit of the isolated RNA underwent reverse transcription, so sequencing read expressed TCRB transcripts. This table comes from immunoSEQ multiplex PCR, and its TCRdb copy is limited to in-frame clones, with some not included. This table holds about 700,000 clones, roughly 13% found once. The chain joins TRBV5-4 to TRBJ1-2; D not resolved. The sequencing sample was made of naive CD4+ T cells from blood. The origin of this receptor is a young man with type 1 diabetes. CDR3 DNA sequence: TGTGCCAGCAGCTTGGACATTCGTGGCTACACCTTC. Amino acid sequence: CASSLDIRGYTF.